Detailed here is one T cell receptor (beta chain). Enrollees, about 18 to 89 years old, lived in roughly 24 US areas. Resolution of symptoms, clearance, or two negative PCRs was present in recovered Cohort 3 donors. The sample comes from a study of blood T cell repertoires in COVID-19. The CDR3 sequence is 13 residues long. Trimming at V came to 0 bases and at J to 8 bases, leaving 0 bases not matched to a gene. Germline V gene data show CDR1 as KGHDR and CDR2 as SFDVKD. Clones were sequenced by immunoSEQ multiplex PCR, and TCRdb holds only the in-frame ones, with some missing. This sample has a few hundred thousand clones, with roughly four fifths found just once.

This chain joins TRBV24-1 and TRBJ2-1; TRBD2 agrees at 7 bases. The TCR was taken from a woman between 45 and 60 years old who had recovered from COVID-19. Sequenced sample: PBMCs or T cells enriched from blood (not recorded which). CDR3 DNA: TGTGCCACCAGTGATTTGCGGGGGGATGAGCAGTTCTTC. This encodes CATSDLRGDEQFF.